What follows is one TCR beta chain and its context. Assay used: immunoSEQ multiplex PCR; TCRdb lists only in-frame clones, some missing. The sample records roughly 62,000 clones, approximately 79% being singletons. The data belong to a study of radiotherapy plus CTLA-4 blockade in lung cancer. After removal of 0 bases from V and 2 bases from J, the junction contained 4 bases not matched to a gene. This CDR3 spans 16 amino acids. Looked up from germline, CDR1 is MNHEY and CDR2 is SVGAGI. The rearrangement joins TRBV6-5 to TRBJ2-1; 7 nucleotides align to TRBD2. The input for sequencing was peripheral blood, taken from a patient treated with radiotherapy plus ipilimumab. The receptor's source is a human donor with non-small cell lung cancer who had a complete response to radiotherapy plus ipilimumab. The CDR3 here is CASSYSGLAAYNEQFF. CDR3 coding DNA: TGTGCCAGCAGTTACTCCGGGCTAGCGGCCTACAATGAGCAGTTCTTC.